The clone carrying this TCR beta chain was seen a handful of times. Measured with immunoSEQ multiplex PCR; TCRdb has only the in-frame clones, and not every one. The sample lists more than 200,000 clones; 70% were seen once. This record belongs to a study of cytotoxic CD8 clonotypes in ibrutinib-treated CLL. CDR1 LGHNT and CDR2 FRNRAP come from the germline V gene. This CDR3 has 16 residues. V lost 4 bases, J lost 3 bases, and 15 bases lay in between. This chain uses TRBV12-5 with TRBJ2-2; D may match TRBD1 or TRBD2 (5 bases each). The material was PBMCs, obtained after 24 months of ibrutinib treatment. This receptor was taken from a human donor with chronic lymphocytic leukemia. In DNA form, the CDR3 reads TGTGCTAGTGGTTCCCCGGAAGGGACGGACACCGGGGAGCTGTTTTTT. It specifies CASGSPEGTDTGELFF.